A single sample gave rise to the 13 T cell receptor beta chains below, sequenced in a study of blood T cell repertoires in COVID-19. Here immunoSEQ multiplex PCR was the method, and the copy in TCRdb shows in-frame clones only, minus some. The sample holds over 80,000 clones; 75% to 85% are singletons and the top ten take 9% to 12%. Sequenced material: peripheral blood. The receptor set was obtained from a woman between 70 and 85 years old with acute or convalescent COVID-19.

This chain joins TRBV6-2 or TRBV6-3 and TRBJ1-1; D not resolved. This CDR3 contains 15 residues. Germline CDR1 is MNHEY and CDR2 is SVGEGT. The V gene lost 2 bases and the J gene lost 7 bases, with 17 bases spanning the gap. The CDR3 DNA reads as TGTGCCAGCAGTTACGGATTCCGAGTAGCGGGTGAAGCTTTCTTT. Translating gives CASSYGFRVAGEAFF.

The chain couples TRBV3-1 (or the pseudogene TRBV3-2) to TRBJ1-5; D is unresolved. With 2 bases removed from V and 6 bases from J, the gap between germline ends came to 8 bases. The CDR3 totals 13 residues. Germline V CDR1 and CDR2: LGHDT, YNNKEL (reference sequence). The CDR3 nucleotides read TGTGCCAGCAGCCAAAGCCTCGCTCAGCCCCAGCATTTT. The encoded protein is CASSQSLAQPQHF.

CDR3 nucleotide sequence: TGTGCCAGCAGCTTAGCGAGTGCGGCTAGCGGGAGTAATGAGCAGTTCTTC. Protein product: CASSLASAASGSNEQFF. The V and J genes are TRBV7-6 and TRBJ2-1; 10 nucleotides line up with TRBD2. The CDR3 loop spans 17 amino acids. Germline CDR1 and CDR2: SGHVS and FNYEAQ. The V and J ends lost 0 bases and 7 bases, in that order; junction bases with no gene match: 9.

This chain links TRBV12-3 or TRBV12-4 with TRBJ1-3; the D is unclear. The CDR3 is 11 residues long. Trimming took 7 bases from V and 3 from J, leaving 4 bases between them. DNA of the CDR3: TGTGCCAGCACCCTTGGAAACACCATATATTTT. This sequence encodes CASTLGNTIYF.

This chain links TRBV7-9 with TRBJ2-4; D not resolved. Germline values: CDR1 SEHNR, CDR2 FQNEAQ (reference sequence). The length of the CDR3 is 14 residues. V lost 5 bases and J lost 1, with 9 bases in between. The CDR3 DNA follows: TGTGCCAGCAGCCCCCCCGTGGCCAAAAACATTCAGTACTTC. Translation gives CASSPPVAKNIQYF.

The chain couples TRBV7-2 to TRBJ2-1, with 7 bases aligning to TRBD2. This CDR3 region has 17 residues. The J segment lost 9 bases and the V segment lost 3 bases, leaving 17 bases of the junction unmatched. CDR1 and CDR2 from the germline V gene are SGHTA and FQGNSA. CDR3 loop: CASSFSGGFATMSEQFF. The CDR3 DNA follows: TGTGCCAGCAGCTTCTCGGGGGGTTTTGCCACAATGAGTGAGCAGTTCTTC.

This clone is categorized as medium-sized. The chain links TRBV4-3 to TRBJ1-4; a weak D match, TRBD1 (5 bases). The CDR3 is 14 residues long. CDR1 and CDR2 from the germline V gene are LGHNA and YSLEER. V shed 0 bases and J shed 8 bases, with 10 bases lying between them. Here the CDR3 reads CASSQDREREKLFF. The CDR3 coding sequence is TGCGCCAGCAGCCAAGACAGGGAAAGAGAAAAACTGTTTTTT.

This chain links TRBV7-3 with TRBJ2-3; 7 bases align to TRBD2. This CDR3 spans 16 amino acids. Germline CDR1 reads SGHTA; CDR2 reads FQGTGA. The V segment lost 6 bases and the J segment 0 bases; nucleotides outside the gene matches: 9. CDR3: CASRGPGLESTDTQYF. Written as DNA, the CDR3 is TGTGCCAGCAGAGGGCCTGGACTAGAGAGCACAGATACGCAGTATTTT. The full variable domain, its missing parts supplied by reference TRBV7-3 and TRBJ2-3, is GAGVSQTPSNKVTEKGKYVELRCDPISGHTALYWYRQSLGQGPEFLIYFQGTGAADDSGLPNDRFFAVRPEGSVSTLKIQRTERGDSAVYLCASRGPGLESTDTQYFGPGTRLTVL.

The genes are TRBV5-8 and TRBJ1-2, with 10 bases that match TRBD1. This CDR3 contains 13 residues. Germline CDR1 is SGHTS and CDR2 is YDEGEE. V gave up 4 bases and J gave up 7 bases; unmatched junction bases: 4. The CDR3 reads CASSQTGGRGYTF. The CDR3, as DNA: TGTGCCAGCAGCCAGACAGGGGGCCGTGGCTACACCTTC. Looking up the rest from reference TRBV5-8 and TRBJ1-2 gives the full variable domain: EAGVTQSPTHLIKTRGQQATLRCSPISGHTSVYWYQQALGLGLQFLLWYDEGEERNRGNFPPRFSGRQFPNYSSELNVNALELEDSALYLCASSQTGGRGYTFGSGTRLTVV.

The gene calls are TRBV29-1 and TRBJ1-2, with 8 positions matching TRBD1. CDR3 length: 15 residues. The V segment lost 3 bases and the J segment 5 bases; nucleotides outside the gene matches: 11. Germline V lookup: CDR1 SQVTM, CDR2 ANQGSEA. CDR3 sequence: CSVDSGQGAGYGYTF. The CDR3 DNA is TGCAGCGTTGATAGCGGGCAGGGGGCTGGGTATGGCTACACCTTC.

CDR3 sequence (DNA): TGTGCCAGCAGCTTGTTTTTGGGGAGCGCGTCGGGCATCTCCGAGCAGTACTTC. Translation: CASSLFLGSASGISEQYF. The rearrangement links TRBV5-4 to TRBJ2-7; possible D gene TRBD2, 5 bases. The CDR3 contains 18 residues. Germline CDR1 SGHNT, CDR2 YYREEE (reference sequence). Trimming took 1 base from V and 6 from J, leaving 26 bases between them.

The chain is built from TRBV19 and TRBJ2-1; 8 nucleotides align to TRBD2. Germline V gives CDR1 LNHDA, CDR2 SQIVND (reference sequence). Trimming took 5 bases from V and 7 from J; bases not matched to a gene: 7. This CDR3 contains 14 residues. DNA of the CDR3: TGTGCCAGTAGTCCCGGGACTAGGCCAAATGAGCAGTTCTTC. It codes for CASSPGTRPNEQFF.

This chain connects TRBV6-5 to TRBJ2-7, with D perhaps TRBD1 (6 bases). CDR3 length equals 13 residues. Between the trimmed V and J ends, which lost 0 bases and 6 bases, there was a span of 9 bases. Germline V gives CDR1 MNHEY, CDR2 SVGAGI. Here the CDR3 reads CASSYSSGVEQYF. DNA of the CDR3: TGTGCCAGCAGTTACTCTTCAGGGGTCGAGCAGTACTTC.